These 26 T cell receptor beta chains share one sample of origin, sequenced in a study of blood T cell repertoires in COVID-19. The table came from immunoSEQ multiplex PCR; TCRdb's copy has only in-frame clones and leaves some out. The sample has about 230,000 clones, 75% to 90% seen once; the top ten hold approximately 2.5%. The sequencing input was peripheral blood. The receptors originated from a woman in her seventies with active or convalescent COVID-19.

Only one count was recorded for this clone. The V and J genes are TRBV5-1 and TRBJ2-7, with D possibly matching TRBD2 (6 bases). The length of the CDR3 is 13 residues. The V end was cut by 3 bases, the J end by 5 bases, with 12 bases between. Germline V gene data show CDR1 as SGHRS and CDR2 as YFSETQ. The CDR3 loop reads CASSSGSRNEQYF. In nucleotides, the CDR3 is TGCGCCAGCAGCTCCGGGAGCAGGAACGAGCAGTACTTC.

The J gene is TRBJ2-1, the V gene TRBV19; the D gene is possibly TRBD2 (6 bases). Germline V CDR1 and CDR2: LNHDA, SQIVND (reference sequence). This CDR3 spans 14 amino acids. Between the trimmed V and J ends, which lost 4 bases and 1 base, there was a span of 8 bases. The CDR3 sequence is CASSTGESYNEQFF. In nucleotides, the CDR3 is TGTGCCAGTAGTACGGGGGAGTCCTACAATGAGCAGTTCTTC.

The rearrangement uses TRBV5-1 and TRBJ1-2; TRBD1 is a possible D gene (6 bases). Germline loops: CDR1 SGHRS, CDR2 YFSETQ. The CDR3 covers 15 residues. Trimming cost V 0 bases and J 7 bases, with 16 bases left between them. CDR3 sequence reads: CASSLAWAGETGYTF. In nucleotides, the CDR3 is TGCGCCAGCAGCTTGGCTTGGGCAGGGGAAACTGGCTACACCTTC.

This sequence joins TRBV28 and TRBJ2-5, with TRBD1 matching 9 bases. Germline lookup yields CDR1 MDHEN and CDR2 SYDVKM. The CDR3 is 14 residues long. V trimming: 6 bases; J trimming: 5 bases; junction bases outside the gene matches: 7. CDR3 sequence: CASRGWTGEETQYF. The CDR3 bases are TGTGCCAGCAGGGGATGGACAGGGGAGGAGACCCAGTACTTC.

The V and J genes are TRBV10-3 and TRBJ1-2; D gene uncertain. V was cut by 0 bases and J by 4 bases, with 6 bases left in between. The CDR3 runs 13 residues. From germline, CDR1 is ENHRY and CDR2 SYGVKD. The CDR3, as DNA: TGTGCCATCAGTGAGTCCCTATCCTATGGCTACACCTTC. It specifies CAISESLSYGYTF.

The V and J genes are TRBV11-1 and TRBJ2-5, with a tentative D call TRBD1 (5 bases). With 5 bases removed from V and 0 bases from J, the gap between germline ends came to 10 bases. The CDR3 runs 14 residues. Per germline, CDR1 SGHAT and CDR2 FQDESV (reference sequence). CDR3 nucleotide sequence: TGTGCCAGCAGCCGTTCGACAGACCAAGAGACCCAGTACTTC. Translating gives CASSRSTDQETQYF.

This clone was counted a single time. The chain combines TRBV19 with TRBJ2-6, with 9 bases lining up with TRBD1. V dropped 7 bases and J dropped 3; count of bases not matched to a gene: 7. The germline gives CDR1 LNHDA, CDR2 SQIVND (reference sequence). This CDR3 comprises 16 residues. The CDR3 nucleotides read TGTGCCAGTACCTCGACAGGGGGATTTGGGGCCAACGTCCTGACTTTC. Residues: CASTSTGGFGANVLTF.

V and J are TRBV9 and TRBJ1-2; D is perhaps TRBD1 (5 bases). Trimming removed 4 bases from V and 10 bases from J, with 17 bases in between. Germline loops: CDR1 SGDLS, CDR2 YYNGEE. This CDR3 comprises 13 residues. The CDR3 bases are TGTGCCAGCAGCCCCCAGACAGACGGGCCCTACACCTTC. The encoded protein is CASSPQTDGPYTF.

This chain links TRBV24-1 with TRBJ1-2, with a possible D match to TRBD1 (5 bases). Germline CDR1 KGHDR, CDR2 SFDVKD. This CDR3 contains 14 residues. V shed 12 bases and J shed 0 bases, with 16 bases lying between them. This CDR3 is CASRSAGPNYGYTF. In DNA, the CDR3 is TGTGCCTCTCGGAGCGCAGGGCCTAACTATGGCTACACCTTC.

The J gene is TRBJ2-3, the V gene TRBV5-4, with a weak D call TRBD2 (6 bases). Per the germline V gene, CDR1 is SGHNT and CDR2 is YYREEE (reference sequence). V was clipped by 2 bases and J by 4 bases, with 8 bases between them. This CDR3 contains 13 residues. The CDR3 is CASSFGGADTQYF. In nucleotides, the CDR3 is TGTGCCAGCAGCTTCGGGGGAGCAGATACGCAGTATTTT.

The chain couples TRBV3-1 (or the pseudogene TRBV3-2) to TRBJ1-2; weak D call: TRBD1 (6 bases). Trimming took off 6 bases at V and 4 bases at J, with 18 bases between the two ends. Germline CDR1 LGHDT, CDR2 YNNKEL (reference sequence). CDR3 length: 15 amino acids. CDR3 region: CASSHDQTGPYGYTF. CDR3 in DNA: TGTGCCAGCAGTCACGACCAGACAGGACCCTATGGCTACACCTTC.

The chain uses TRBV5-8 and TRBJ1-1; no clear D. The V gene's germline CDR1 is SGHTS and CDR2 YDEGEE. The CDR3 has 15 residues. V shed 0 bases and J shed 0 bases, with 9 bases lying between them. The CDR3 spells CASSLGSTLNTEAFF. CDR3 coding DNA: TGTGCCAGCAGCTTGGGGAGCACCTTGAACACTGAAGCTTTCTTT.

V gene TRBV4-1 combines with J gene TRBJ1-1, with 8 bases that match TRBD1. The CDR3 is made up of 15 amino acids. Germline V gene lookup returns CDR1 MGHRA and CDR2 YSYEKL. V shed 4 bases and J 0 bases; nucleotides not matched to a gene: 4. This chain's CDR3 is CASSRQTGVNTEAFF. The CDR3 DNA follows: TGCGCCAGCAGCCGACAGACAGGGGTGAACACTGAAGCTTTCTTT.

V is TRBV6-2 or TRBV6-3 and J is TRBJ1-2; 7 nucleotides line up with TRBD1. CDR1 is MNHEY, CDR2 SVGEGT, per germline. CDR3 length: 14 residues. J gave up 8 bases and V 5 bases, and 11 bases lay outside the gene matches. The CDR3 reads CASSRQGLTSGYTF. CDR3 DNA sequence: TGTGCCAGCAGTCGACAGGGTTTAACCTCCGGCTACACCTTC.

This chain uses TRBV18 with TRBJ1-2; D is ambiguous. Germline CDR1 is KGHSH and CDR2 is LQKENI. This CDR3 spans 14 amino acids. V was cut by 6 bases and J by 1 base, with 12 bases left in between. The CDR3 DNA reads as TGTGCCAGCTCCCCCGGCACGGGTAACTATGGCTACACCTTC. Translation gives CASSPGTGNYGYTF.

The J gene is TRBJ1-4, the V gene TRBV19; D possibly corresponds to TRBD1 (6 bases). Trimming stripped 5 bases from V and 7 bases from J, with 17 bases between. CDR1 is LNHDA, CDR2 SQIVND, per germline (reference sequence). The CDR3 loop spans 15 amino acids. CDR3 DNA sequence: TGTGCCAGTAGTCTCCTAACAGGGTCAGGTGAAAAACTGTTTTTT. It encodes CASSLLTGSGEKLFF.

CDR3 in DNA: TGTGCCAGCGCTTCGGGAGCAACTAATGAAAAACTGTTTTTT. The encoded protein is CASASGATNEKLFF. This chain uses TRBV18 with TRBJ1-4, with no clear D. The CDR3 contains 14 residues. The ends were cut back, 8 bases at V and 0 bases at J, with 10 bases in the middle. Germline CDR1 reads KGHSH; CDR2 reads LQKENI.

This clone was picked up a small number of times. For the CDR3, the DNA is TGTGCCAGCAGTGAAGCGACAGGGGGCACTTCACCCCTCCACTTT. The encoded protein is CASSEATGGTSPLHF. The chain employs TRBV2 and TRBJ1-6; 10 bases map to TRBD1. CDR1 is SNHLY, CDR2 FYNNEI, per germline. The CDR3 has 15 amino acids. V shed 0 bases and J 9 bases; nucleotides not matched to a gene: 2.

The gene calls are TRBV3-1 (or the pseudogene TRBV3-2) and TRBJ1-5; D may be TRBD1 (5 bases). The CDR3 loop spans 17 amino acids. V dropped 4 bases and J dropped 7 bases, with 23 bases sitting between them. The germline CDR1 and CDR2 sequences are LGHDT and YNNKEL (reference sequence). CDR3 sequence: CASSPRVSFGGYQPQHF. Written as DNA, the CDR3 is TGTGCCAGCAGCCCACGGGTAAGCTTCGGGGGGTACCAGCCCCAGCATTTT.

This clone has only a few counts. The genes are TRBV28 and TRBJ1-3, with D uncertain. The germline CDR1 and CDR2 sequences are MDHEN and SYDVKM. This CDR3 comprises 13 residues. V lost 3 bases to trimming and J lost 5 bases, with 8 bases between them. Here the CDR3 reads CASSLGRRNTIYF. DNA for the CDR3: TGTGCCAGCAGTTTGGGCCGAAGAAACACCATATATTTT.

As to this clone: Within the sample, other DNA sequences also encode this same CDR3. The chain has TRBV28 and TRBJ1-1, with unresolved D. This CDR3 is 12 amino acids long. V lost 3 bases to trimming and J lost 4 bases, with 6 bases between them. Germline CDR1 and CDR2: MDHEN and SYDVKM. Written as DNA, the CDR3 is TGTGCCAGCAGTTTCCCCGGCACTGAAGCTTTCTTT. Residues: CASSFPGTEAFF.

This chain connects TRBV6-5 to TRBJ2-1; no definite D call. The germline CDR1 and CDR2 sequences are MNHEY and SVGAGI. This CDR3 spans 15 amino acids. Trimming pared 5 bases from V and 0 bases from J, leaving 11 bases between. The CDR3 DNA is TGTGCCAGCAGTCCCCTCCTGAGCTCCTACAATGAGCAGTTCTTC. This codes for CASSPLLSSYNEQFF.

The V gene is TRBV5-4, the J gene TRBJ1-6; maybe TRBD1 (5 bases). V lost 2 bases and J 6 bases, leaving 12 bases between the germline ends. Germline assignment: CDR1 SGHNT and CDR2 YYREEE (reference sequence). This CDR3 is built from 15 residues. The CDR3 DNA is TGTGCCAGCAGCTTAGGCGGGGGAGGTAATTCACCCCTCCACTTT. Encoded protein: CASSLGGGGNSPLHF.

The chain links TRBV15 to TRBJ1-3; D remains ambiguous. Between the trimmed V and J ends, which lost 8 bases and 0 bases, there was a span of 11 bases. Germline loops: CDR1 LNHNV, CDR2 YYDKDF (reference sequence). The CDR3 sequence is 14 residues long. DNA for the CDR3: TGTGCCACCTCCCACACTAGCTCTGGAAACACCATATATTTT. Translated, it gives CATSHTSSGNTIYF.

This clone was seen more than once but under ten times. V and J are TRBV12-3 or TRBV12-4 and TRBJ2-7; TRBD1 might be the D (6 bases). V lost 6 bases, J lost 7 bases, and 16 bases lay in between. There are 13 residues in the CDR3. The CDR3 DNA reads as TGTGCCAGCAGAAGCCGACAGGTGGGAGAGCAGTACTTC. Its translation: CASRSRQVGEQYF.

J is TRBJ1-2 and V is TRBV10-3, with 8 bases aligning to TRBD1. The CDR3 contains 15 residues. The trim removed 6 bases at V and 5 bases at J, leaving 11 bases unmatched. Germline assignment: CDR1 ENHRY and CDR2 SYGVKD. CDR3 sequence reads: CAIRASTGEEYGYTF. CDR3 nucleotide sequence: TGTGCCATCAGGGCCTCGACAGGGGAGGAGTATGGCTACACCTTC.